This T cell receptor (beta chain) stems from a study of shared clonotypes between healthy human individuals. General study points: Estimated richness was generally greater in naive than memory subsets. Clonotype sharing across several donors was observed for 4% to 6.5% of naive CD4 clonotypes. Clonotype sharing levels among donors were expected to vary with sequencing depth.

With V trimmed by 1 base and J by 1 base, 2 bases remained unmatched. CDR1 MGHRA and CDR2 YSYEKL come from the germline V gene. This CDR3 spans 15 amino acids. The authors split each subset's genomic DNA evenly across several immunoSEQ plates. Profiled with immunoSEQ multiplex PCR; TCRdb holds only in-frame clones, not every one. Here the sample spans over a million clones, around 78% being singletons. In its sample, this clone was seen once. What it binds is not known. The receptor was derived from a man aged 18 to 35 in good health. Some clones in this sample may be carry-over from other donors' samples. Sequences were obtained from memory CD4+ T cells from PBMCs. Subset in this sample: CD45RA-negative fraction. The V and J genes are TRBV4-1 and TRBJ2-5, with 8 nucleotides matching TRBD2. This chain's CDR3 is CASSQAGTSQETQYF. DNA for the CDR3: TGCGCCAGCAGCCAAGCCGGGACTAGCCAAGAGACCCAGTACTTC.